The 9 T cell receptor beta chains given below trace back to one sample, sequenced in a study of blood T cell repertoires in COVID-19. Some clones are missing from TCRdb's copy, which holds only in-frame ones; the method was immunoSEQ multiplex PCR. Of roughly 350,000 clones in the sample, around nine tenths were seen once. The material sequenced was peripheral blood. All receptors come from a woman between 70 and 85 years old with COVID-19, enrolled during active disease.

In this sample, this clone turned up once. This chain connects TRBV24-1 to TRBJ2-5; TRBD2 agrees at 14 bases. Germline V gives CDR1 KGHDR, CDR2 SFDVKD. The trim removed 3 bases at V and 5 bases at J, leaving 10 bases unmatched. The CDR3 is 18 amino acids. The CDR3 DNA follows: TGTGCCACCAGTGATCCCGGGGGACTAGCGGGGGTGGTCGAGACCCAGTACTTC. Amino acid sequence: CATSDPGGLAGVVETQYF.

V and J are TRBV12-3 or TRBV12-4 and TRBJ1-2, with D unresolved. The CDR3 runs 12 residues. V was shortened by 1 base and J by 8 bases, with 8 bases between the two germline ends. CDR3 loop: CASSLDSWGYTF. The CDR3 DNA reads TGTGCCAGCAGTTTAGACAGCTGGGGCTACACCTTC.

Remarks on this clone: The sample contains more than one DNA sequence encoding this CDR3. The CDR3 DNA sequence: TGTGCCAGCAGTCTCACGGGGGGCACTGAAGCTTTCTTT. Translated, it gives CASSLTGGTEAFF. This chain links TRBV6-5 with TRBJ1-1; tentative D call: TRBD1 (5 bases). The V and J ends lost 5 bases and 4 bases respectively, with 11 bases between them. This CDR3 has 13 amino acids. Germline V lookup: CDR1 MNHEY, CDR2 SVGAGI.

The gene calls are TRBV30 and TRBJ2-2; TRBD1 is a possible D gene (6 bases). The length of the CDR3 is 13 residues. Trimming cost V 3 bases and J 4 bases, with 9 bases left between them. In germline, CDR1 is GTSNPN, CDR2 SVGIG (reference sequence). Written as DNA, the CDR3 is TGTGCCTGGAGCGCCAGGGGCACCGGGGAGCTGTTTTTT. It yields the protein CAWSARGTGELFF.

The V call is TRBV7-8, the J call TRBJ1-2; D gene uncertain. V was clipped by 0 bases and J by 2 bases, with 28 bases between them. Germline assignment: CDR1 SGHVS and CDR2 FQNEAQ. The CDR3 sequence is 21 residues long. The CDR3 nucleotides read TGTGCCAGCAGCTTAGCGGTTTTTGGGGAGATCACCCTCTCTCTCAACTATGGCTACACCTTC. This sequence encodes CASSLAVFGEITLSLNYGYTF.

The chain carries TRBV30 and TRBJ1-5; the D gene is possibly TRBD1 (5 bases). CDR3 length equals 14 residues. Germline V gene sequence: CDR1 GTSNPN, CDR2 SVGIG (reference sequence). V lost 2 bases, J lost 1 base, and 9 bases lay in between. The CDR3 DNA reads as TGTGCCTGGAGTCAGACAGCCAGCAATCAGCCCCAGCATTTT. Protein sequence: CAWSQTASNQPQHF.

This CDR3 reads CASGRGYNSPLHF. In nucleotides, the CDR3 is TGTGCCAGCGGAAGGGGTTATAATTCACCCCTCCACTTT. This rearrangement joins TRBV27 to TRBJ1-6, with TRBD1 as a possible D gene (5 bases). Per the germline V gene, CDR1 is MNHEY and CDR2 is SMNVEV (reference sequence). V was cut by 8 bases and J by 4 bases, with 9 bases left in between. The CDR3 runs 13 residues.

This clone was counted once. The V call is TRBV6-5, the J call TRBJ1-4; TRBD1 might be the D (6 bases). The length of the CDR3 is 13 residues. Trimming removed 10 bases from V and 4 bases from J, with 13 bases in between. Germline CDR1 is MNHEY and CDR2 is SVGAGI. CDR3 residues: CATKGGGNEKLFF. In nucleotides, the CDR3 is TGTGCCACGAAGGGGGGGGGTAATGAAAAACTGTTTTTT.

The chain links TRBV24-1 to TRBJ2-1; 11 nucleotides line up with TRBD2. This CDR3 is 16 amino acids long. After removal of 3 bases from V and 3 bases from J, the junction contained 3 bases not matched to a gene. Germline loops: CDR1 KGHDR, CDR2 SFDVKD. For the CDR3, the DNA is TGTGCCACCAGTGATCGTAGCGGGGGGGTCTACAATGAGCAGTTCTTC. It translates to CATSDRSGGVYNEQFF.